Presented here are 28 T cell receptor beta chains from one specimen sequenced in a study of blood T cell repertoires in COVID-19. Sequencing was performed with immunoSEQ multiplex PCR; in TCRdb, only in-frame clones are kept and a portion is missing. The sample consists of 130,000 to 150,000 clones, roughly 80% of them appearing once. The specimen was peripheral blood. The receptors originated from a human donor with acute or convalescent COVID-19. The donor label of this sample is uncertain.

The rearrangement uses TRBV6-1 and TRBJ1-2; a possible D gene is TRBD1 (5 bases). The V gene lost 0 bases and the J gene lost 3 bases, with 14 bases spanning the gap. The CDR3 is 16 amino acids. The germline V gene encodes CDR1 MNHNS and CDR2 SASEGT. The CDR3 region is CASSEASTQVYYGYTF. CDR3 coding DNA: TGTGCCAGCAGTGAAGCGTCTACACAGGTTTACTATGGCTACACCTTC.

V gene TRBV4-1 combines with J gene TRBJ1-5; D remains unclear. The CDR3 length is 17 residues. Trimming took off 2 bases at V and 0 bases at J, with 14 bases between the two ends. Germline V gene sequence: CDR1 MGHRA, CDR2 YSYEKL. CDR3 in DNA: TGCGCCAGCAGCCAATACGAAGCATCCTATAGCAATCAGCCCCAGCATTTT. Its protein product is CASSQYEASYSNQPQHF.

The chain uses TRBV11-3 and TRBJ2-1; possibly TRBD1 for D (5 bases). Germline CDR1 and CDR2: SGHNT and YENEEA. Trimming stripped 4 bases from V and 7 bases from J, with 8 bases between. CDR3 size: 12 residues. CDR3 in DNA: TGTGCCAGCAGCTCAGGGTTGAATGAGCAGTTCTTC. It yields the protein CASSSGLNEQFF.

The chain links TRBV10-2 to TRBJ2-3; 8 bases agree with TRBD2. The CDR3 runs 15 residues. Germline loops: CDR1 WSHSY, CDR2 SAAADI. The J segment lost 4 bases and the V segment lost 2 bases, leaving 5 bases of the junction unmatched. CDR3 coding DNA: TGCGCCAGCAGTGAGGGACGGGGGGGCTCAGATACGCAGTATTTT. Translated, it gives CASSEGRGGSDTQYF.

V and J are TRBV6-5 and TRBJ1-2; possibly TRBD1 for D (5 bases). Trimming shortened V by 7 bases and J by 4 bases, and 19 bases separated the two germline ends. The CDR3 extends over 15 amino acids. Germline CDR1 and CDR2: MNHEY and SVGAGI. The CDR3 sequence: CASTAAQGRSYGYTF. The CDR3 region has the DNA TGTGCCAGCACCGCAGCCCAGGGTCGGAGCTATGGCTACACCTTC.

The rearrangement uses TRBV9 and TRBJ1-1; D uncertain. V lost 3 bases and J 1 base, leaving 10 bases between the germline ends. Germline V gives CDR1 SGDLS, CDR2 YYNGEE. There are 14 residues in the CDR3. The CDR3 DNA is TGTGCCAGCAGCGAATTCGGCGGGAACACTGAAGCTTTCTTT. It translates to CASSEFGGNTEAFF.

This chain joins TRBV5-4 and TRBJ2-1; TRBD2 matches at 16 bases. The length of the CDR3 is 17 residues. V shed 4 bases and J 3 bases; nucleotides not matched to a gene: 4. Germline V lookup: CDR1 SGHNT, CDR2 YYREEE (reference sequence). CDR3 region: CASSPGTSGGDYNEQFF. The CDR3 DNA sequence: TGTGCCAGCAGCCCCGGGACTAGCGGGGGGGACTACAATGAGCAGTTCTTC. The variable domain in full, completed from reference TRBV5-4 and TRBJ2-1, reads ETGVTQSPTHLIKTRGQQVTLRCSSQSGHNTVSWYQQALGQGPQFIFQYYREEENGRGNFPPRFSGLQFPNYSSELNVNALELDDSALYLCASSPGTSGGDYNEQFFGPGTRLTVL.

The rearrangement uses TRBV20-1 and TRBJ1-2, with 7 bases lining up with TRBD1. The germline V gene has CDR1 DFQATT and CDR2 SNEGSKA (reference sequence). This CDR3 comprises 11 residues. CDR3 sequence: CSAETGAGYTF. CDR3 sequence (DNA): TGCAGCGCTGAAACAGGGGCGGGCTACACCTTC.

This rearrangement joins TRBV11-1 to TRBJ1-2, with a weak D call TRBD1 (6 bases). Trimming took 3 bases from V and 4 from J, leaving 12 bases between them. The CDR3 is made up of 14 amino acids. Germline CDR1 SGHAT, CDR2 FQDESV (reference sequence). The CDR3 DNA is TGTGCCAGCAGCTTTACCCGGACAGTCTATGGCTACACCTTC. Translating it yields CASSFTRTVYGYTF.

The CDR3 region is CASSLDRGENTEAFF. The CDR3, as DNA: TGTGCCAGCAGTCTGGACAGGGGGGAGAACACTGAAGCTTTCTTT. This sequence joins TRBV2 and TRBJ1-1; TRBD1 matches at 10 bases. Germline trimming cut 5 bases from V and 1 base from J; bases unmatched to any gene: 4. Germline CDR1 SNHLY, CDR2 FYNNEI. The CDR3 loop spans 15 amino acids.

This chain joins TRBV7-9 and TRBJ1-3, with D maybe TRBD1 (5 bases). CDR3 length: 14 amino acids. In germline, CDR1 is SEHNR, CDR2 FQNEAQ (reference sequence). Between the trimmed V and J ends, which lost 3 bases and 4 bases, there was a span of 10 bases. The CDR3 bases are TGTGCCAGCAGCTTCGACAGCAGGGGAAACACCATATATTTT. This codes for CASSFDSRGNTIYF. Filled out from reference TRBV7-9 and TRBJ1-3, the complete variable domain reads DTGVSQNPRHKITKRGQNVTFRCDPISEHNRLYWYRQTLGQGPEFLTYFQNEAQLEKSRLLSDRFSAERPKGSFSTLEIQRTEQGDSAMYLCASSFDSRGNTIYFGEGSWLTVV.

This clone was counted only a few times. The chain links TRBV4-2 to TRBJ1-2; D is possibly TRBD1 (6 bases). The CDR3 sequence is 16 residues long. CDR1 and CDR2 (germline): LGHNA, YNFKEQ. Trimming removed 4 bases at V and 2 bases at J, with 17 bases between. CDR3 protein: CASSRQGGGTNYGYTF. CDR3 in DNA: TGTGCCAGCAGCCGTCAGGGAGGGGGGACCAACTATGGCTACACCTTC.

The CDR3 region is CASSILATNEKLFF. CDR3 nucleotide sequence: TGTGCCAGCAGTATACTAGCAACTAATGAAAAACTGTTTTTT. J is TRBJ1-4 and V is TRBV7-9; D is ambiguous. This CDR3 is built from 14 residues. The V end lost 6 bases, the J end lost 0 bases, and 8 bases lay between the germline ends. Germline-derived CDR1 and CDR2 are SEHNR and FQNEAQ (reference sequence).

The chain employs TRBV6-5 and TRBJ2-3, with D possibly TRBD1 on 5 matching bases. CDR3 length: 16 residues. From germline, CDR1 is MNHEY and CDR2 SVGAGI. The V end lost 1 base, the J end lost 3 bases, and 14 bases lay between the germline ends. The CDR3 sequence: CASSYFSGKGTDTQYF. The CDR3 nucleotides are TGTGCCAGCAGTTACTTTTCAGGGAAAGGGACAGATACGCAGTATTTT.

This clone was seen more than once but under ten times. This sequence joins TRBV27 and TRBJ1-1, with D uncertain. Trimming removed 3 bases from V and 1 base from J, with 12 bases in between. This CDR3 spans 15 amino acids. Germline CDR1 is MNHEY and CDR2 is SMNVEV (reference sequence). The CDR3 DNA is TGTGCCAGCAGTTTTATTTCACAGACGAACACTGAAGCTTTCTTT. Protein product: CASSFISQTNTEAFF.

This chain connects TRBV19 to TRBJ2-5; 9 bases are shared with TRBD2. The length of the CDR3 is 15 residues. CDR1 is LNHDA and CDR2 is SQIVND in the germline V gene (reference sequence). J gave up 3 bases and V 5 bases, and 7 bases lay outside the gene matches. The CDR3 is CASSDLAGAKETQYF. The CDR3 DNA follows: TGTGCCAGTAGTGACTTAGCGGGGGCGAAAGAGACCCAGTACTTC.

CDR3 bases: TGTGCCAGCAGTTCACGGTCCATCGGCTACACCTTC. This codes for CASSSRSIGYTF. V is TRBV5-6 and J is TRBJ1-2, with unresolved D. The CDR3 has 12 amino acids. Germline-derived CDR1 and CDR2 are SGHDT and YYEEEE. Trimming cost V 5 bases and J 8 bases, with 13 bases left between them.

This chain connects TRBV4-1 to TRBJ1-1; 7 positions agree with TRBD1. This CDR3 spans 18 amino acids. J was trimmed by 3 bases and V by 0 bases; bases with no gene match: 13. Germline-derived CDR1 and CDR2 are MGHRA and YSYEKL. CDR3 nucleotide sequence: TGCGCCAGCAGCCAAGACGCTATCGGGCAGGGGGTATACACTGAAGCTTTCTTT. Protein product: CASSQDAIGQGVYTEAFF.

V is TRBV30 and J is TRBJ1-3, with unresolved D. This CDR3 region has 13 residues. With 7 bases removed from V and 4 bases from J, the gap between germline ends came to 14 bases. In germline, CDR1 is GTSNPN, CDR2 SVGIG (reference sequence). CDR3 residues: CALAAGPGNTIYF. For the CDR3, the DNA is TGTGCCTTAGCGGCCGGACCGGGAAACACCATATATTTT.

The rearrangement uses TRBV2 and TRBJ1-4; D perhaps matches TRBD1 (5 bases). The CDR3 is made up of 12 amino acids. Germline CDR1 and CDR2: SNHLY and FYNNEI. V was shortened by 6 bases and J by 5 bases, with 7 bases between the two germline ends. CDR3 sequence reads: CASRGGNEKLFF. The CDR3 DNA follows: TGTGCCAGCAGGGGGGGGAATGAAAAACTGTTTTTT. Variable domain in full (rest from reference TRBV2 and TRBJ1-4): EPEVTQTPSHQVTQMGQEVILRCVPISNHLYFYWYRQILGQKVEFLVSFYNNEISEKSEIFDDQFSVERPDGSNFTLKIRSTKLEDSAMYFCASRGGNEKLFFGSGTQLSVL.

The rearrangement uses TRBV24-1 and TRBJ1-4, with a possible D match to TRBD1 (5 bases). Germline V gene lookup returns CDR1 KGHDR and CDR2 SFDVKD. Trimming shortened V by 5 bases and J by 6 bases, and 9 bases separated the two germline ends. This CDR3 is built from 13 residues. The CDR3 here is CATSAGGDEKLFF. In DNA, the CDR3 is TGTGCCACCAGTGCCGGGGGGGATGAAAAACTGTTTTTT.

The chain employs TRBV2 and TRBJ2-7; 13 positions agree with TRBD2. The V and J ends lost 3 bases and 5 bases, in that order; junction bases with no gene match: 4. The length of the CDR3 is 15 residues. Germline values: CDR1 SNHLY, CDR2 FYNNEI. This chain's CDR3 is CASSEGLAGSHEQYV. The CDR3 region has the DNA TGTGCCAGCAGTGAGGGACTAGCGGGGTCCCACGAGCAGTACGTC.

The rearrangement joins TRBV11-2 to TRBJ1-6; a weak D match, TRBD1 (5 bases). V dropped 6 bases and J dropped 7 bases, with 13 bases sitting between them. The CDR3 is 14 amino acids. Germline V gene data show CDR1 as SGHAT and CDR2 as FQNNGV. This CDR3 is CASRPAAGNSPLHF. CDR3 DNA sequence: TGTGCCAGCAGACCGGCGGCAGGGAATTCACCCCTCCACTTT.

The chain has TRBV2 and TRBJ1-1; D ambiguous. CDR1 and CDR2 from the germline V gene are SNHLY and FYNNEI. The CDR3 length is 11 residues. V lost 6 bases to trimming and J lost 6 bases, with 8 bases between them. The CDR3, as DNA: TGTGCCAGCAGCCTGGCACCTGAAGCTTTCTTT. It encodes CASSLAPEAFF. Full variable domain (rest looked up from reference TRBV2 and TRBJ1-1): EPEVTQTPSHQVTQMGQEVILRCVPISNHLYFYWYRQILGQKVEFLVSFYNNEISEKSEIFDDQFSVERPDGSNFTLKIRSTKLEDSAMYFCASSLAPEAFFGQGTRLTVV.

V and J are TRBV4-2 and TRBJ2-4; 10 bases are shared with TRBD2. Germline trimming cut 0 bases from V and 0 bases from J; bases unmatched to any gene: 17. The germline V gene encodes CDR1 LGHNA and CDR2 YNFKEQ. There are 22 residues in the CDR3. The DNA of the CDR3 is TGTGCCAGCAGCCAAGATCCGCTAGCGGGGGCGGACTACGCGAAAGCCAAAAACATTCAGTACTTC. As protein: CASSQDPLAGADYAKAKNIQYF.

The chain is built from TRBV30 and TRBJ1-6; D gene ambiguous. The length of the CDR3 is 14 residues. The germline CDR1 and CDR2 sequences are GTSNPN and SVGIG (reference sequence). Trimming pared 2 bases from V and 7 bases from J, leaving 12 bases between. The CDR3 here is CAWSQGGENSPLHF. CDR3 in DNA: TGTGCCTGGAGTCAAGGCGGGGAGAATTCACCCCTCCACTTT.

V and J are TRBV11-2 and TRBJ1-3; D might be TRBD1 (6 bases). The length of the CDR3 is 15 residues. In germline, CDR1 is SGHAT, CDR2 FQNNGV. The V end was cut by 3 bases, the J end by 2 bases, with 11 bases between. The CDR3 nucleotides read TGTGCCAGCAGCTTCCCAGGGGTTACTGGAAACACCATATATTTT. Protein product: CASSFPGVTGNTIYF.

The chain has TRBV5-5 and TRBJ2-2, with TRBD1 matching over 10 bases. Germline V gene lookup returns CDR1 SGHKS and CDR2 YYEKEE (reference sequence). The J segment lost 6 bases and the V segment lost 1 base, leaving 3 bases of the junction unmatched. The CDR3 sequence is 15 residues long. CDR3 coding DNA: TGTGCCAGCAGCTTGAGACAGGGGGCGGCCGGGGAGCTGTTTTTT. Translated, it gives CASSLRQGAAGELFF.